This T cell receptor (beta chain) was sequenced for a study of chemoradiotherapy in HPV16-positive cancers. The V segment lost 6 bases and the J segment 4 bases; nucleotides outside the gene matches: 4. From germline, CDR1 is LNHDA and CDR2 SQIVND (reference sequence). The CDR3 is made up of 14 amino acids. The data were produced by immunoSEQ multiplex PCR, yet TCRdb's version contains in-frame clones alone and is incomplete. Of tens of thousands of clones listed, roughly 90% are singletons. The sequencing here drew on blood, taken from a patient who underwent chemoradiotherapy. V gene TRBV19 combines with J gene TRBJ1-5; the match to TRBD1 covers 9 bases. This TCR was recovered from a human donor with HPV-associated anogenital cancer. The CDR3 DNA reads TGTGCCAGTAGAGGGACAGGGTTTAATCAGCCCCAGCATTTT. Translated, it gives CASRGTGFNQPQHF.